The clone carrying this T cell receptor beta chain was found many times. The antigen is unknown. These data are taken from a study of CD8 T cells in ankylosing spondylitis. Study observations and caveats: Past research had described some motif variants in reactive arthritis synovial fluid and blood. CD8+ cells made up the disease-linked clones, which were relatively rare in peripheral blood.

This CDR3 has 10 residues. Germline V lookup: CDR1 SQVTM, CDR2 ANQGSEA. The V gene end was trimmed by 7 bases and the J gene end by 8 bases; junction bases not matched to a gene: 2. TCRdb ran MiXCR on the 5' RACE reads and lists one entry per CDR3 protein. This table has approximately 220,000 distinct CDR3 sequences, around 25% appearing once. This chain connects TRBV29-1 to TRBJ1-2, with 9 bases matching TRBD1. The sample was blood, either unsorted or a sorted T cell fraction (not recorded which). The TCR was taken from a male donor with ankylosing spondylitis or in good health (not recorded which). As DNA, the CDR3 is TGCAGCGCCGGACAGGGGGGCTACACCTTC. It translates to CSAGQGGYTF.